This TCR beta chain was captured in a study of T cell repertoires in cytomegalovirus infection. In the study overall: Well-studied HLA-B-restricted CMV epitopes were used in the study alongside recently identified HLA-C-restricted ones. General study results and limits: HLA-C-restricted, CMV-specific TCR beta clonotypes were dominant ex vivo. Accumulated public TCR beta family frequency recognized individuals carrying CMV together with the relevant HLA.

TCRdb fed the reads into MiXCR, producing one record per CDR3 protein. This table has about 830,000 distinct CDR3 sequences, about 30% appearing once. Regarding this clonotype: Its antigen is still unknown.

The specimen was cultured CD8+ T cells from PBMCs, collected from culture after CMV antigen stimulation. The source is a human donor in good health (CMV status not recorded). Some clones in this sample may be carry-over from other donors' samples.

CDR3 protein: CASSQEGRGLDEQYF. CDR3 nucleotides: TGTGCCAGCAGCCAAGAGGGCAGGGGGCTGGACGAGCAGTACTTC. This chain connects TRBV4-2 to TRBJ2-7; 8 bases line up with TRBD1. V dropped 0 bases and J dropped 5; count of bases not matched to a gene: 6. Germline lookup yields CDR1 LGHNA and CDR2 YNFKEQ. This CDR3 spans 15 amino acids.